This entry lists 25 T cell receptor beta chains sequenced from one sample in a study of regulatory T cells in long-lasting Graves disease. Through Arm-PCR of CDR3 regions and iRepertoire HTBI primers, TCR beta libraries were built. Each CDR3 protein gets one entry after TCRdb re-called the multiplex PCR reads with MiXCR. The sample consists of about 660,000 distinct CDR3 sequences, 25% to 35% of them appearing once. Time point meaning: persistent/refractory GD, antithyroid drugs over 5 years with positive TRAb. Isolated PBMC RNA provided the starting material for the TCR library. The input for sequencing was peripheral blood mononuclear cells (PBMCs), taken when the disease was refractory, from a patient treated with antithyroid drugs. These receptors were collected from a female donor with Graves disease.

This clonotype has a handful of counts. The chain joins TRBV6-1 to TRBJ1-2; D remains unclear. V lost 10 bases and J 7 bases, leaving 13 bases between the germline ends. This CDR3 comprises 11 residues. The germline CDR1 and CDR2 sequences are MNHNS and SASEGT. DNA of the CDR3: TGTGCCACCGGGTCCCTTTCTGGCTACACCTTC. Protein product: CATGSLSGYTF.

This clonotype was found many times. The chain uses TRBV28 and TRBJ2-7; the D gene is possibly TRBD2 (6 bases). Germline V CDR1 and CDR2: MDHEN, SYDVKM. The CDR3 covers 13 residues. V gave up 4 bases and J gave up 6 bases, with 13 bases separating them. The CDR3 loop reads CASSSRGSGEQYF. CDR3 in DNA: TGTGCCAGCAGTTCCCGGGGTAGCGGCGAGCAGTACTTC. Variable domain in full (rest from reference TRBV28 and TRBJ2-7): DVKVTQSSRYLVKRTGEKVFLECVQDMDHENMFWYRQDPGLGLRLIYFSYDVKMKEKGDIPEGYSVSREKKERFSLILESASTNQTSMYLCASSSRGSGEQYFGPGTRLTVT.

This chain uses TRBV20-1 with TRBJ2-5; weak D call: TRBD1 (5 bases). The CDR3 loop spans 13 amino acids. The germline V and J ends were trimmed by 3 bases and 4 bases, with 12 bases remaining between them. Per the germline V gene, CDR1 is DFQATT and CDR2 is SNEGSKA (reference sequence). CDR3 DNA sequence: TGCAGTGCTAGGCAGGCAGGGCTAGAGACCCAGTACTTC. This translates into CSARQAGLETQYF.

In this sample, this clonotype turned up many times. The chain recombines TRBV2 with TRBJ1-5; D is uncertain. The V gene's germline CDR1 is SNHLY and CDR2 FYNNEI. The V and J ends lost 4 bases and 4 bases respectively, with 11 bases between them. The CDR3 length is 14 residues. For the CDR3, the DNA is TGTGCCAGCAGTGTTGGGATGGGAAATCAGCCCCAGCATTTT. Translation gives CASSVGMGNQPQHF.

This chain links TRBV19 with TRBJ2-5, with 10 bases aligning to TRBD2. With 3 bases clipped from V and 6 bases from J, the junction kept 10 bases outside the gene matches. The CDR3 has 16 amino acids. Germline-derived CDR1 and CDR2 are LNHDA and SQIVND (reference sequence). In DNA form, the CDR3 reads TGTGCCAGTAGTATTGGTTCTAGCGGGAGTCGGAAGACCCAGTACTTC. Translated, it gives CASSIGSSGSRKTQYF.

The J gene is TRBJ2-1, the V gene TRBV20-1; perhaps TRBD1 as D (6 bases). V was shortened by 0 bases and J by 0 bases, with 9 bases between the two germline ends. There are 15 residues in the CDR3. CDR1 is DFQATT and CDR2 is SNEGSKA in the germline V gene (reference sequence). CDR3 protein: CSARDGRGSYNEQFF. CDR3 nucleotide sequence: TGCAGTGCTAGAGATGGCAGGGGCTCCTACAATGAGCAGTTCTTC.

In its sample, this clonotype was seen a few times. The V gene is TRBV20-1, the J gene TRBJ2-7; possibly TRBD2 for D (5 bases). Germline CDR1 reads DFQATT; CDR2 reads SNEGSKA (reference sequence). The CDR3 is 14 residues long. The V gene lost 0 bases and the J gene lost 1 base, with 10 bases spanning the gap. The CDR3 region is CSARDIRGSYEQYF. The DNA of the CDR3 is TGCAGTGCTAGAGATATACGGGGATCCTACGAGCAGTACTTC.

The chain has TRBV7-2 and TRBJ2-7, with a weak D call TRBD1 (6 bases). Germline CDR1 and CDR2: SGHTA and FQGNSA. V was pared by 4 bases and J by 6 bases, with 19 bases between. The CDR3 is made up of 15 amino acids. CDR3 in amino acids: CASSSNTGLGSEQYF. In DNA, the CDR3 is TGTGCCAGCAGCTCCAACACAGGGTTAGGCAGCGAGCAGTACTTC. The variable domain in full, with the rest retrieved from reference TRBV7-2 and TRBJ2-7, is GAGVSQSPSNKVTEKGKDVELRCDPISGHTALYWYRQSLGQGLEFLIYFQGNSAPDKSGLPSDRFSAERTGGSVSTLTIQRTQQEDSAVYLCASSSNTGLGSEQYFGPGTRLTVT.

As to this clonotype: A far larger clone is one base from this, pointing to a likely read error. The genes are TRBV11-1 and TRBJ2-7; the D call may be TRBD1 or TRBD2 (6 bases each). The ends were cut back, 5 bases at V and 0 bases at J, with 20 bases in the middle. This CDR3 has 17 amino acids. Germline V CDR1 and CDR2: SGHAT, FQDESV (reference sequence). DNA for the CDR3: TGTGCCAGCAGCGCGGGACATTGGGACTTCAGCTCCTACGAGCAGTACTTC. It specifies CASSAGHWDFSSYEQYF.

V is TRBV15 and J is TRBJ2-7; 13 bases fit TRBD2. Germline CDR1 is LNHNV and CDR2 is YYDKDF (reference sequence). Trimming took 9 bases from V and 3 from J; bases not matched to a gene: 11. The CDR3 runs to 16 residues. The CDR3 sequence: CATSGLAGIPDYEQYF. CDR3 DNA sequence: TGTGCCACTTCGGGACTAGCGGGAATCCCCGACTACGAGCAGTACTTC.

This clonotype was seen a single time. The chain uses TRBV6-1 and TRBJ1-6; 7 bases align to TRBD1. Trimming took 7 bases from V and 7 from J; bases not matched to a gene: 10. The CDR3 sequence is 15 residues long. Germline CDR1 reads MNHNS; CDR2 reads SASEGT. CDR3 amino acids: CASTSGRGGNSPLHF. The CDR3 DNA reads TGTGCCAGCACCTCCGGCAGGGGGGGAAATTCACCCCTCCACTTT.

This clonotype was counted many times. CDR3 sequence (DNA): TGTGCCAGCAGTAGTACACGGCACTATGGCTACACCTTC. Its protein product is CASSSTRHYGYTF. V usage is TRBV28 and J usage is TRBJ1-2; D gene ambiguous. V lost 5 bases, J lost 3 bases, and 10 bases lay in between. From germline, CDR1 is MDHEN and CDR2 SYDVKM. The CDR3 contains 13 residues.

This clonotype was seen a handful of times. This chain connects TRBV27 to TRBJ1-1; tentative D call: TRBD1 (5 bases). The germline V gene encodes CDR1 MNHEY and CDR2 SMNVEV (reference sequence). This CDR3 spans 17 amino acids. The V end lost 1 base, the J end lost 0 bases, and 15 bases lay between the germline ends. The chain's CDR3 is CASSLFWGPPMNTEAFF. The CDR3 DNA follows: TGTGCCAGCAGTTTATTTTGGGGCCCTCCCATGAACACTGAAGCTTTCTTT.

This clonotype has just a few counts. The chain recombines TRBV28 with TRBJ1-2; D is ambiguous. The germline V gene encodes CDR1 MDHEN and CDR2 SYDVKM. CDR3 length: 14 amino acids. V lost 5 bases to trimming and J lost 7 bases, with 17 bases between them. The CDR3 DNA sequence: TGTGCCAGCAGTCTCAACACGGCCCTGCGTGGCTACACCTTC. This sequence encodes CASSLNTALRGYTF.

The V and J genes are TRBV13 and TRBJ2-5; D might be TRBD2 (5 bases). From germline, CDR1 is PRHDT and CDR2 FYEKMQ (reference sequence). Between the trimmed V and J ends, which lost 0 bases and 3 bases, there was a span of 17 bases. The CDR3 loop spans 17 amino acids. CDR3 DNA: TGTGCCAGCAGCTTAGGATGGGCGACCTACGGGGAAGAGACCCAGTACTTC. It codes for CASSLGWATYGEETQYF.

At least ten counts were recorded for this clonotype. This rearrangement joins TRBV2 to TRBJ1-1; D may be TRBD1 (5 bases). The CDR3 loop spans 14 amino acids. V shed 4 bases and J shed 1 base, with 10 bases lying between them. From germline, CDR1 is SNHLY and CDR2 FYNNEI. The CDR3: CASSVEGRNTEAFF. CDR3 nucleotide sequence: TGTGCCAGCAGTGTGGAGGGGCGGAACACTGAAGCTTTCTTT.

This clonotype was seen only a few times. The chain couples TRBV25-1 to TRBJ1-2; a possible D gene is TRBD1 (5 bases). This CDR3 is 14 amino acids long. The germline V gene encodes CDR1 MGHDK and CDR2 SYGVNS. The germline V and J ends were trimmed by 6 bases and 4 bases, with 15 bases remaining between them. CDR3 residues: CASRGPANFYGYTF. As DNA, the CDR3 is TGTGCCAGCAGGGGGCCCGCTAACTTCTATGGCTACACCTTC.

The chain couples TRBV6-5 to TRBJ1-5, with D unclear. Germline CDR1 is MNHEY and CDR2 is SVGAGI. Deletions cut 2 bases from V and 5 bases from J, with 4 bases between. The CDR3 totals 12 residues. The CDR3 nucleotides read TGTGCCAGCAGTTACCCCGATCAGCCCCAGCATTTT. Its protein product is CASSYPDQPQHF.

This clonotype was observed a handful of times. V gene TRBV28 combines with J gene TRBJ1-2, with unresolved D. The length of the CDR3 is 14 residues. CDR1 is MDHEN, CDR2 SYDVKM, per germline. V was trimmed by 1 base and J by 2 bases, leaving 8 bases between them. This chain's CDR3 is CASSLFSKNYGYTF. CDR3 DNA sequence: TGTGCCAGCAGTTTATTTTCCAAAAACTATGGCTACACCTTC.

The chain couples TRBV6-4 to TRBJ2-5; no reliable D call. Trimming removed 5 bases from V and 0 bases from J, with 19 bases in between. Germline CDR1 reads MRHNA; CDR2 reads SNTAGT. This CDR3 comprises 17 residues. CDR3 region: CASSSLSAYLHQETQYF. The CDR3 bases are TGTGCCAGCAGTAGCCTCTCAGCTTACCTACACCAAGAGACCCAGTACTTC.

V usage is TRBV6-2 or TRBV6-3 and J usage is TRBJ1-6, with 7 bases fitting TRBD1. The germline CDR1 and CDR2 sequences are MNHEY and SVGEGT. V shed 6 bases and J 4 bases; nucleotides not matched to a gene: 15. CDR3 size: 18 residues. The CDR3 loop reads CASSRGVWDRPYNSPLHF. CDR3 DNA: TGTGCCAGCAGCCGAGGTGTATGGGACAGACCTTATAATTCACCCCTCCACTTT.

The CDR3 coding sequence is TGCAGTGCCCATGCCCCAGGAGGAAGCTCCTACGAGCAGTACTTC. Translating it yields CSAHAPGGSSYEQYF. V is TRBV20-1 and J is TRBJ2-7, with a possible D match to TRBD2 (5 bases). V dropped 6 bases and J dropped 0 bases, with 18 bases sitting between them. The length of the CDR3 is 15 residues. In germline, CDR1 is DFQATT, CDR2 SNEGSKA (reference sequence).

The chain carries TRBV20-1 and TRBJ2-5; D is perhaps TRBD1 (6 bases). Germline V gene sequence: CDR1 DFQATT, CDR2 SNEGSKA (reference sequence). V was clipped by 6 bases and J by 9 bases, with 20 bases between them. This CDR3 contains 13 residues. The CDR3 sequence is CSARSRGYAAQYF. As DNA, the CDR3 is TGCAGTGCACGGAGTAGGGGGTATGCGGCCCAGTACTTC.

This chain uses TRBV6-2 or TRBV6-3 with TRBJ2-7, with 11 bases fitting TRBD2. CDR3 length equals 15 residues. V was pared by 8 bases and J by 5 bases, with 11 bases of the junction left unmatched. Germline V gene lookup returns CDR1 MNHEY and CDR2 SVGEGT. The CDR3 bases are TGTGCCAGCGGTACTAGCGGGAGTGGGAGAAACGAGCAGTACTTC. It yields the protein CASGTSGSGRNEQYF.

This rearrangement joins TRBV5-1 to TRBJ2-2; 9 positions match TRBD2. This CDR3 is 16 amino acids long. V trimming: 4 bases; J trimming: 4 bases; junction bases outside the gene matches: 8. The germline CDR1 and CDR2 sequences are SGHRS and YFSETQ. Here the CDR3 DNA reads TGCGCCAGCAGCCCGGCAGTAGCGGGAGTCACCGGGGAGCTGTTTTTT. This encodes CASSPAVAGVTGELFF.